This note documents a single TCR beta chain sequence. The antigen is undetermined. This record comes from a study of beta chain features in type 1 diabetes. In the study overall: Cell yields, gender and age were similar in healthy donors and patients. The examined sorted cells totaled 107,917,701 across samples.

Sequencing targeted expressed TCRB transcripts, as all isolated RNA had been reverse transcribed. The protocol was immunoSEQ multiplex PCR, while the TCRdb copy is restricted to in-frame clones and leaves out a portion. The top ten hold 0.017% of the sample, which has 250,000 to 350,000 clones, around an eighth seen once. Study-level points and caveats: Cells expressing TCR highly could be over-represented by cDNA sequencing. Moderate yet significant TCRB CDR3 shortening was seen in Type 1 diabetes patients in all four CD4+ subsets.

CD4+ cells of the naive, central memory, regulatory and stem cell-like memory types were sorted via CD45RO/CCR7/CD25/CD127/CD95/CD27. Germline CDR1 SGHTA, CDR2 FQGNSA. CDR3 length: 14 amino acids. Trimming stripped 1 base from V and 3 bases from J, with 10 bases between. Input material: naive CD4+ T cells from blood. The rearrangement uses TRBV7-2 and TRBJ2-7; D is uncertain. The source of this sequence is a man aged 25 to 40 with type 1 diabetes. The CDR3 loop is CASSLVTDNYEQYF. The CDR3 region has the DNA TGTGCCAGCAGCTTAGTCACAGACAACTACGAGCAGTACTTC.